This TCR beta chain was observed in a study of beta chain features in type 1 diabetes. Overall study: Examination spanned approximately 110 million sorted cells from all samples.

The isolated RNA, all of it, was reverse transcribed, so expressed TCRB transcripts were what got sequenced. The average output of naive, central memory and regulatory T cell samples was several million reads. The table came from immunoSEQ multiplex PCR; TCRdb's copy has only in-frame clones and leaves some out. The top ten hold 0.023% of the sample, which has 860,000 or so clones, roughly a sixth seen once. Study-level points and caveats: Moderate yet significant TCRB CDR3 shortening was seen in Type 1 diabetes patients in all four CD4+ subsets. Sequencing of cDNA might inflate the share of cells that strongly express TCR.

Germline V gives CDR1 SEHNR, CDR2 FQNEAQ (reference sequence). There are 15 residues in the CDR3. V lost 5 bases to trimming and J lost 10 bases; unmatched junction nucleotides: 6. With regard to this clone: The antigen remains undetermined.

The receptor was derived from a woman aged 18-35 years in good health. Input material: naive CD4+ T cells from blood. The chain employs TRBV7-9 and TRBJ2-2, with 14 bases identical to TRBD2. The CDR3, as DNA: TGTGCCAGCAGCACGAGACTAGCGGGAGGGTCGGAGCTGTTTTTT. It translates to CASSTRLAGGSELFF.